A single TCR beta chain is shown here with its context. This specimen belongs to a study of cytomegalovirus exposure and HLA in healthy donors. V shed 6 bases and J shed 8 bases, with 13 bases lying between them. The germline gives CDR1 SNHLY, CDR2 FYNNEI. The CDR3 is 13 amino acids. The PCR was carried out with 60 Vbeta primers and 13 Jbeta primers. The repertoire was sequenced with immunoSEQ multiplex PCR; TCRdb's copy has only in-frame clones and lacks some. Among 120,000 or so clones, roughly 80% were seen once, and the ten largest hold around 20%. In nominal health when sampled, donors likely had unrecorded immune exposures nonetheless.

Sequencing used PBMCs. This sequence was found in a young man in good health and CMV-seropositive. This chain connects TRBV2 to TRBJ1-4; D unresolved. The CDR3 region is CASRGAGEEKLFF. The CDR3 region has the DNA TGTGCCAGCAGGGGTGCAGGCGAAGAAAAACTGTTTTTT.